This TCR beta chain appears in the sequencing data of a study of CD8+ T cells in alopecia areata. Study results and limitations: Mice showed clearer TCR sharing than patients did, a gap that was possibly HLA-related.

Patients with alopecia areata provided lesional scalp punch biopsies as well as peripheral blood. From germline, CDR1 is MGHRA and CDR2 YSYEKL. The V segment lost 1 base and the J segment 4 bases; nucleotides outside the gene matches: 8. The CDR3 is 16 amino acids. In each case, RNA was isolated and then reverse transcribed into cDNA as the sequencing template. TCRdb keeps only in-frame clones here, not all; method: immunoSEQ multiplex PCR. The sample lists about 140,000 clones; about 60% were seen once. Only a few counts were recorded for this clone. What it binds is unknown. The material was CD4+ T cells sorted from blood, obtained at week 0. V and J are TRBV4-1 and TRBJ2-7; 9 bases match TRBD2. The sequence came from a human donor with alopecia areata. DNA for the CDR3: TGCGCCAGCAGCCAAGGAAGCGGGGGGCCCTCTTACGAGCAGTACTTC. Protein sequence: CASSQGSGGPSYEQYF.